This TCR beta chain stems from a study of STAT3 mutations in large granular lymphocyte leukemia. Broader study findings: After therapy, about 35% of the 18 patients switched clonotypes, all new clones STAT3 wild type. At least one immunodominant TCR beta clonotype appeared in every T-cell large granular lymphocyte leukemia patient.

The CDR3 length is 15 residues. Germline assignment: CDR1 WNHNN and CDR2 SYGVQD (reference sequence). V was pared by 3 bases and J by 1 base, with 12 bases between. This clone was recorded only once. Its target is not known. Profiled with immunoSEQ multiplex PCR; TCRdb holds only in-frame clones, not every one. The data hold roughly 10,000 clones, with more than 75% observed a single time. Sequenced material: peripheral blood mononuclear cells. The genes are TRBV10-1 and TRBJ2-5, with D maybe TRBD2 (6 bases). The TCR comes from a man aged 60 to 69 with T-cell large granular lymphocyte leukemia. Some clones in this sample may be carry-over from other donors' samples. The DNA of the CDR3 is TGCGCCAGCAGTGAAGGCGGGGTTTCCCAAGAGACCCAGTACTTC. Translating it yields CASSEGGVSQETQYF.